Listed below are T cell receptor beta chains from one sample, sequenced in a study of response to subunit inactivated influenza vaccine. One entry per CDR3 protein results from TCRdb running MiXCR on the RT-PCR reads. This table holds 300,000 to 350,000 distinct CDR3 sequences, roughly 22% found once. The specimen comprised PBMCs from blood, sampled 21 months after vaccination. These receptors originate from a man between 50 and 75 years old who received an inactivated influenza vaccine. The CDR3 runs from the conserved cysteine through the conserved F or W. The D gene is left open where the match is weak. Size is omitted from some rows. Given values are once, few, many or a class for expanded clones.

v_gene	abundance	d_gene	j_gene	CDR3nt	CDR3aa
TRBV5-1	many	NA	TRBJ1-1	TGCGCCAGCAGCTTGGAAACAGGGTTGGGCACTGAAGCTTTCTTT	CASSLETGLGTEAFF
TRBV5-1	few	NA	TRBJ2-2	TGCGCCAGCGTCATCGCCGGGGAGCTGTTTTTT	CASVIAGELFF
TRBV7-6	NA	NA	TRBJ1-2	TGTGCCAGCAGCAATTCGGTCGGGTGGGAAACAAACTATTGCTACACCTTC	CASSNSVGWETNYCYTF
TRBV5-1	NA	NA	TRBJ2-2	TGCGCCAGCAGCCATGATACCACCGGGGAGCTGTTTTTT	CASSHDTTGELFF
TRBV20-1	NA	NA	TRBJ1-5	TGCAGTGCTAGAGAGTCCCTCAATCAGCCCCAGCATTTT	CSARESLNQPQHF
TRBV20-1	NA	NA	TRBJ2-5	TGCAGTGCTAGAGTTCAGACTGGTGGGGAGACCCAGTACTTC	CSARVQTGGETQYF
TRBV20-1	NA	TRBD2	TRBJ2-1	TGCAGTGCTCGGGGAAGCGGGAGTAATGAGCAGTTCTTC	CSARGSGSNEQFF
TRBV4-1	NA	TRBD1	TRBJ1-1	TGCGCCAGCAGCCAAGATCGGACAGGGGGCTACACTGAAGCTTTCTTT	CASSQDRTGGYTEAFF
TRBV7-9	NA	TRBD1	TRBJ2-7	TGTGCCAGCAGCTTAGACAGGGGGTTCTACGAGCAGTACTTC	CASSLDRGFYEQYF
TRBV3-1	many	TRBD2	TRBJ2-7	TGTGCCAGCAGCTTAGCGGGAGGACGATACGAGCAGTACTTC	CASSLAGGRYEQYF
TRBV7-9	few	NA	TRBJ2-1	TGTGCCAGCAGCCGAATCGGGGATTCTGTCTTCAGTGAGCAGTTCTTC	CASSRIGDSVFSEQFF
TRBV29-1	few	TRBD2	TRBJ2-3	TGCAGCGCTGGACTAGCGGGGGCTGATACGCAGTATTTT	CSAGLAGADTQYF
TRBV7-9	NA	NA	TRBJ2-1	TGTGCCAGCAGCTTAGCGCTGCCAGCTTACTCCTACAATGAGCAGTTCTTC	CASSLALPAYSYNEQFF
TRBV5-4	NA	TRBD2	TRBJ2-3	TGTGCCAGCAGCCTCCAGGGGACTAGCGGGGCAGATACGCAGTATTTT	CASSLQGTSGADTQYF
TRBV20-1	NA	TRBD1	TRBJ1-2	TGCAGTGCCAGCGCCAGGGGGCTCGGCTACACCTTC	CSASARGLGYTF
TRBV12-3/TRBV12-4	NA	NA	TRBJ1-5	TGTGCCAGCAGTTTATCCTGGACGGGAGATAGTCAGCCCCAGCATTTT	CASSLSWTGDSQPQHF
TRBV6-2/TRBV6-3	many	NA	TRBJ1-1	TGTGCCAGCAGCAAGGAGTACACTGAAGCTTTCTTT	CASSKEYTEAFF
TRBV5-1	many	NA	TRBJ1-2	TGCGCCAGCAGCCCGCAGACAGTACGGGATGGCTACACCTTC	CASSPQTVRDGYTF
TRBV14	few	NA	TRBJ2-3	TGTGCCAGCAGCCGGAGGCTTTTAACACGTGTGACAGATACGCAGTATTTT	CASSRRLLTRVTDTQYF
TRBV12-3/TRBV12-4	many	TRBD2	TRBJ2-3	TGTGCCAGCAGTTCTCCCGGACTAGCGGAAAAATCCACAGATACGCAGTATTTT	CASSSPGLAEKSTDTQYF
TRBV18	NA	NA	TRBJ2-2	TGTGCCAGCTCATCGGAAACCGGGGAGCTGTTTTTT	CASSSETGELFF
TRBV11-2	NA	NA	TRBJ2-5	TGTGCCAGCAGCTTAGATCTGGTAACCCAGTACTTC	CASSLDLVTQYF
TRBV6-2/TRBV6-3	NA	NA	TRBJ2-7	TGTGCCAGCAGTTACTCGTTGGAGGGCGCCTACGTGCAGTACTTC	CASSYSLEGAYVQYF
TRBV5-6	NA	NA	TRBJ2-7	TGTGCCAGCAGCTTGGATCCAGGGGTAAACGAGCAGTACTTC	CASSLDPGVNEQYF
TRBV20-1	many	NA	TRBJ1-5	TGCAGTGCTAGCCCCTCGAATCAGCCCCAGCATTTT	CSASPSNQPQHF
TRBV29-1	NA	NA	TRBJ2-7	TGCAGCGTCGCAGGGAGTTCCCCCTACGAGCAGTACTTC	CSVAGSSPYEQYF
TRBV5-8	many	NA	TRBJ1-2	TGTGCCAGCAGCTCCGCGGGGAACTATGGCTACACCTTC	CASSSAGNYGYTF
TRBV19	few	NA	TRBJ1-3	TGTGCCAGTAGTATGGACCGACTTAACTCTGGAAACACCATATATTTT	CASSMDRLNSGNTIYF